The 25 T cell receptor beta chains below were found in one sample sequenced in a study of cytomegalovirus exposure and HLA in healthy donors. Amplification used 60 Vbeta primers and 13 Jbeta primers. Profiled with immunoSEQ multiplex PCR; TCRdb holds only in-frame clones, not every one. Here the sample spans approximately 160,000 clones, 65% to 80% being singletons. Sequenced material: PBMCs. All receptors derive from a man between 18 and 35 years old in good health and CMV-seropositive.

This clone was counted only a few times. Relative to the germline gene, one junction end is altered; a read error may explain this. The identical CDR3 is also encoded by other nucleotide sequences in the sample. This chain links TRBV4-2 with TRBJ1-4; maybe TRBD1 (6 bases). The CDR3 length is 13 residues. The germline V gene has CDR1 LGHNA and CDR2 YNFKEQ. CDR3 DNA: TGTGCCAGCAGCCAAGAAGGTGTAGGGACACCCTCTTTT. It yields the protein CASSQEGVGTPSF.

There are a few counts of this clone. The chain links TRBV7-2 to TRBJ1-4; the D is unclear. This CDR3 spans 13 amino acids. Germline CDR1 SGHTA, CDR2 FQGNSA. V was pared by 1 base and J by 7 bases, with 7 bases between. Here the CDR3 reads CASSLVPGEKLFF. DNA of the CDR3: TGTGCCAGCAGCTTAGTTCCGGGTGAAAAACTGTTTTTT.

The chain combines TRBV5-1 with TRBJ2-1, with D uncertain. The germline gives CDR1 SGHRS, CDR2 YFSETQ. CDR3 length equals 16 residues. V was clipped by 4 bases and J by 0 bases, with 14 bases between them. The CDR3 bases are TGCGCCAGCAGCAAAGAAGCTCGGAGCTCCTACAATGAGCAGTTCTTC. Its translation: CASSKEARSSYNEQFF.

This sequence joins TRBV2 and TRBJ2-5; D remains unclear. The germline V and J ends were trimmed by 7 bases and 1 base, with 4 bases remaining between them. The CDR3 loop spans 11 amino acids. Germline-derived CDR1 and CDR2 are SNHLY and FYNNEI. CDR3 region: CASTPQETQYF. Written as DNA, the CDR3 is TGTGCCAGCACTCCCCAAGAGACCCAGTACTTC.

This clone has only a few counts. This chain joins TRBV11-2 and TRBJ2-2; 7 nucleotides match TRBD1. V lost 5 bases to trimming and J lost 5 bases; unmatched junction nucleotides: 8. Germline loops: CDR1 SGHAT, CDR2 FQNNGV. The CDR3 spans 15 residues. The CDR3 DNA sequence: TGTGCCAGCAGCCTAGGGGGCGCGAGGACCGGGGAGCTGTTTTTT. It translates to CASSLGGARTGELFF.

This chain connects TRBV9 to TRBJ2-1; D is possibly TRBD1 (5 bases). The CDR3 is 16 residues long. The germline CDR1 and CDR2 sequences are SGDLS and YYNGEE. V was shortened by 0 bases and J by 8 bases, with 18 bases between the two germline ends. The CDR3 region has the DNA TGTGCCAGCAGCGTAGAGGCCCATCAAAGGGGCTATGAGCAGTTCTTC. Its protein is CASSVEAHQRGYEQFF.

As concerns this clone: Other nucleotide sequences from this sample produce the same CDR3. The chain uses TRBV6-1 and TRBJ2-7, with D possibly matching TRBD1 (6 bases). Germline assignment: CDR1 MNHNS and CDR2 SASEGT. This CDR3 spans 13 amino acids. V lost 4 bases and J 4 bases, leaving 11 bases between the germline ends. CDR3 in DNA: TGTGCCAGCAGTGGCAGGGGAAGGTACGAGCAGTACGTC. It is translated as CASSGRGRYEQYV.

The genes are TRBV18 and TRBJ1-2; 7 bases agree with TRBD1. Germline assignment: CDR1 KGHSH and CDR2 LQKENI. V dropped 3 bases and J dropped 8; count of bases not matched to a gene: 15. This CDR3 comprises 16 residues. The CDR3 here is CASSPREGASLPGYTF. The DNA of the CDR3 is TGTGCCAGCTCACCGCGGGAGGGGGCCAGCCTTCCCGGCTACACCTTC.

The rearrangement links TRBV11-2 to TRBJ1-1; the D gene is possibly TRBD1 (5 bases). The CDR3 covers 14 residues. The germline V gene encodes CDR1 SGHAT and CDR2 FQNNGV. Between the trimmed V and J ends, which lost 3 bases and 3 bases, there was a span of 11 bases. The CDR3: CASSLGQGYTEAFF. CDR3 sequence (DNA): TGTGCCAGCAGCTTGGGGCAGGGCTACACTGAAGCTTTCTTT.

The chain has TRBV27 and TRBJ2-1, with 10 bases matching TRBD2. Per germline, CDR1 MNHEY and CDR2 SMNVEV (reference sequence). Trimming cost V 7 bases and J 2 bases; bases outside gene matches: 8. CDR3 length: 16 amino acids. The CDR3 sequence is CASMKGTSAAYNEQFF. The CDR3 DNA follows: TGTGCCAGCATGAAGGGGACTAGCGCAGCCTACAATGAGCAGTTCTTC.

This clone was seen a handful of times. The CDR3 nucleotides read TGTGCCACGAGACAGGGGGACACTGAAGCTTTCTTT. Its translation: CATRQGDTEAFF. The rearrangement links TRBV28 to TRBJ1-1; 9 bases match TRBD1. J was trimmed by 3 bases and V by 10 bases; bases with no gene match: 3. Germline CDR1 is MDHEN and CDR2 is SYDVKM. There are 12 residues in the CDR3. Supplemented by reference TRBV28 and TRBJ1-1, the full variable domain reads DVKVTQSSRYLVKRTGEKVFLECVQDMDHENMFWYRQDPGLGLRLIYFSYDVKMKEKGDIPEGYSVSREKKERFSLILESASTNQTSMYLCATRQGDTEAFFGQGTRLTVV.

The chain links TRBV30 to TRBJ1-2, with TRBD1 identical over 10 bases. Trimming took 4 bases from V and 5 from J; bases not matched to a gene: 10. Germline V gene lookup returns CDR1 GTSNPN and CDR2 SVGIG (reference sequence). This CDR3 is 15 amino acids long. The CDR3 sequence is CAWNQRQGAGYGYTF. DNA of the CDR3: TGTGCCTGGAACCAGAGACAGGGGGCAGGTTATGGCTACACCTTC. The full variable domain, rest sourced from reference TRBV30 and TRBJ1-2, is SQTIHQWPATLVQPVGSPLSLECTVEGTSNPNLYWYRQAAGRGLQLLFYSVGIGQISSEVPQNLSASRPQDRQFILSSKKLLLSDSGFYLCAWNQRQGAGYGYTFGSGTRLTVV.

The chain combines TRBV15 with TRBJ2-3; D not certain. V gave up 1 base and J gave up 2 bases, with 7 bases separating them. The CDR3 covers 14 residues. Looked up from germline, CDR1 is LNHNV and CDR2 is YYDKDF (reference sequence). CDR3: CATSRVPVTDTQYF. CDR3 nucleotide sequence: TGTGCCACCAGCAGAGTTCCGGTCACAGATACGCAGTATTTT.

This chain connects TRBV27 to TRBJ1-2; a weak D match, TRBD1 (5 bases). There are 16 residues in the CDR3. V was clipped by 2 bases and J by 4 bases, with 17 bases between them. Germline CDR1 is MNHEY and CDR2 is SMNVEV (reference sequence). The CDR3: CASSLAMQGGIYGYTF. In DNA, the CDR3 is TGTGCCAGCAGTTTAGCGATGCAGGGAGGGATCTATGGCTACACCTTC.

This sequence joins TRBV29-1 and TRBJ2-1; D is perhaps TRBD2 (5 bases). Germline assignment: CDR1 SQVTM and CDR2 ANQGSEA. V was cut by 2 bases and J by 12 bases, with 14 bases left in between. The CDR3 spans 12 residues. CDR3 DNA: TGCAGCGTTGAAACCGGACTTGAGGGGCAGTTCTTC. Translation gives CSVETGLEGQFF.

The V call is TRBV12-5, the J call TRBJ1-2, with unresolved D. The V gene lost 2 bases and the J gene lost 5 bases, with 12 bases spanning the gap. This CDR3 has 14 amino acids. Germline CDR1 is LGHNT and CDR2 is FRNRAP. The CDR3 sequence: CASGLSQRRYGYTF. In DNA, the CDR3 is TGTGCTAGTGGTTTGAGCCAAAGGAGGTATGGCTACACCTTC.

This clone was recorded once. This chain uses TRBV7-9 with TRBJ1-2; maybe TRBD1 (6 bases). V lost 1 base, J lost 8 bases, and 11 bases lay in between. There are 13 residues in the CDR3. Looked up from germline, CDR1 is SEHNR and CDR2 is FQNEAQ (reference sequence). The CDR3 DNA reads as TGTGCCAGCAGCTTAGAAGGGGGAGAGGGCTACACCTTC. Translation gives CASSLEGGEGYTF.

The rearrangement joins TRBV5-8 to TRBJ1-2, with TRBD1 matching 10 bases. V dropped 0 bases and J dropped 4; count of bases not matched to a gene: 3. The CDR3 runs to 15 residues. Per the germline V gene, CDR1 is SGHTS and CDR2 is YDEGEE. Here the CDR3 DNA reads TGTGCCAGCAGCTTGGGACAGGGGGCCATCTATGGCTACACCTTC. Translation: CASSLGQGAIYGYTF.

The chain uses TRBV7-6 and TRBJ1-5; TRBD1 might be the D (5 bases). The CDR3 sequence is 17 residues long. Trimming cost V 1 base and J 10 bases, with 23 bases left between them. Germline V gene lookup returns CDR1 SGHVS and CDR2 FNYEAQ. The CDR3 DNA is TGTGCCAGCAGCTTAGACTTGGGGGGGAGAAGGTCGGAACCCCAGCATTTT. Translation: CASSLDLGGRRSEPQHF. Full variable domain (remainder filled in from reference TRBV7-6 and TRBJ1-5): GAGVSQSPRYKVTKRGQDVALRCDPISGHVSLYWYRQALGQGPEFLTYFNYEAQQDKSGLPNDRFSAERPEGSISTLTIQRTEQRDSAMYRCASSLDLGGRRSEPQHFGDGTRLSIL.

The chain uses TRBV29-1 and TRBJ2-5; 9 bases are shared with TRBD1. The CDR3 runs 15 residues. After removal of 0 bases from V and 4 bases from J, the junction contained 6 bases not matched to a gene. From germline, CDR1 is SQVTM and CDR2 ANQGSEA. CDR3 bases: TGCAGCGTTGAAGATGGGACAGGGCAGGGAGAGACCCAGTACTTC. Translating gives CSVEDGTGQGETQYF.

The chain links TRBV6-6 to TRBJ2-1, with 7 bases lining up with TRBD2. The length of the CDR3 is 14 residues. Trimming removed 8 bases from V and 4 bases from J; junction bases left unmatched: 8. Germline V gene sequence: CDR1 MNHNY, CDR2 SVGAGI (reference sequence). The CDR3 loop is CASLREGGYNEQFF. In DNA, the CDR3 is TGTGCCAGCTTAAGGGAGGGCGGATACAATGAGCAGTTCTTC.

The V and J genes are TRBV15 and TRBJ2-5, with D maybe TRBD1 (5 bases). Trimming took off 0 bases at V and 0 bases at J, with 8 bases between the two ends. The CDR3 is made up of 15 amino acids. Germline V gives CDR1 LNHNV, CDR2 YYDKDF (reference sequence). DNA of the CDR3: TGTGCCACCAGCAGAGAGGACAACTACCAAGAGACCCAGTACTTC. Amino acids: CATSREDNYQETQYF. Combining the CDR3 with reference TRBV15 and TRBJ2-5 gives the whole variable domain DAMVIQNPRYQVTQFGKPVTLSCSQTLNHNVMYWYQQKSSQAPKLLFHYYDKDFNNEADTPDNFQSRRPNTSFCFLDIRSPGLGDTAMYLCATSREDNYQETQYFGPGTRLLVL.

The rearrangement links TRBV30 to TRBJ2-1; D might be TRBD2 (5 bases). The ends were cut back, 7 bases at V and 8 bases at J, with 9 bases in the middle. In germline, CDR1 is GTSNPN, CDR2 SVGIG (reference sequence). This CDR3 is built from 10 residues. CDR3 nucleotides: TGTGCCTTGGAGGAGGATGAGCAGTTCTTC. It codes for CALEEDEQFF.

The CDR3 DNA is TGTGCCAGCAGCCTACAGGGGATCGTCGGTCAGCCCCAGCATTTT. Translating it yields CASSLQGIVGQPQHF. The gene calls are TRBV7-2 and TRBJ1-5; 7 nucleotides match TRBD1. Germline V lookup: CDR1 SGHTA, CDR2 FQGNSA. Trimming at V came to 5 bases and at J to 6 bases, leaving 10 bases not matched to a gene. The CDR3 is made up of 15 amino acids.

The chain combines TRBV2 with TRBJ2-1, with 9 bases that match TRBD1. From germline, CDR1 is SNHLY and CDR2 FYNNEI. After removal of 6 bases from V and 1 base from J, the junction contained 4 bases not matched to a gene. The CDR3 totals 15 residues. The CDR3 DNA follows: TGTGCCAGCAGCCCCGGGACAGGGTCCTACAATGAGCAGTTCTTC. Protein: CASSPGTGSYNEQFF.